This T cell receptor (beta chain) was recorded in a study of tumor-infiltrating lymphocytes in primary liver carcinoma. This clonotype has a handful of counts. The V gene lost 1 base and the J gene lost 3 bases, with 13 bases spanning the gap. CDR1 is SGHKS, CDR2 YYEKEE, per germline (reference sequence). CDR3 length: 15 residues. Total RNA (approximately 0.5 ug) served as template for TCR beta cDNA synthesis primed by a constant-region primer. For TCR beta, libraries were produced by three nested multiplex PCR rounds using slightly modified ARM-PCR. The first two PCR rounds used TRBV1-TRBV30 primers with a Cbeta primer, approximately 9 cycles each. TCRdb independently ran MiXCR on the multiplex PCR reads; one entry per CDR3 protein. The sample gives roughly 80,000 distinct CDR3 sequences, about three quarters of which show up once; about 25% is in the top ten. The roughly 17-31 mg bulk tissue piece was not sorted before simultaneous RNA and DNA extraction.

This rearrangement joins TRBV5-5 to TRBJ1-1; D might be TRBD1 (6 bases). Sequencing input: tumor-adjacent normal liver tissue. The TCR was taken from a man aged 35-49 years with primary liver carcinoma and hepatitis B virus infection. The CDR3 protein is CASSLWAGGHTEAFF. CDR3 DNA sequence: TGTGCCAGCAGCTTGTGGGCGGGGGGCCACACTGAAGCTTTCTTT.